This T cell receptor (beta chain) derives from a study of vaccination and CD4 T cells after COVID-19. The Oncomine TCR Beta short-read assay generated sequence data from the DNA of cultured CD4+ T cells. TCRdb analysed the PCR reads with MiXCR anew, one entry per CDR3 protein. The profile shows 25,000 to 30,000 distinct CDR3 sequences, roughly two fifths of them singletons. This clonotype was observed a few times. Antigen unknown. The time point here: late sampling 161 to 241 days after vaccination in a few convalescent patients. Regarding treatment: roughly ten-day PBMC culture with coronavirus spike peptide pools or control peptides (ViraFEST assay). Peptide pools at about 9 ug/ml stimulated around 2 million PBMCs per well with 9.5 to 10 IU/ml IL-2. The germline V gene encodes CDR1 LNHNV and CDR2 YYDKDF (reference sequence). Trimming shortened V by 0 bases and J by 3 bases, and 11 bases separated the two germline ends. The CDR3 sequence is 16 residues long.

The sequencing used CD4+ T cells from blood, cultured in vitro, collected about 7 months after SARS-CoV-2 vaccination. V usage is TRBV15 and J usage is TRBJ2-2; D ambiguous. This TCR derives from a human donor who had recovered from COVID-19. CDR3 protein: CATSRDHFSYTGELFF. The CDR3 coding sequence is TGTGCCACCAGCAGAGATCACTTCAGCTACACCGGGGAGCTGTTTTTT.